The source of this T cell receptor beta chain is a study of CXCR3-negative and CXCR3-positive naive CD8 T cells. Preparation of TRB cDNA libraries relied on 5' RACE carrying UMI labels. For each CDR3 protein, TCRdb gives one entry from its re-call of the 5' RACE reads, without DNA. This sample's clone table lists about 98,000 distinct CDR3 sequences. Study outcomes and limitations: Hydrophobicity of TRB CDR3s was greater in CXCR3-positive naive cells than in CXCR3-negative naive cells.

Notes on this clonotype: Its antigen remains unknown.

The CDR3 sequence is 16 residues long. Germline CDR1 is DFQATT and CDR2 is SNEGSKA (reference sequence). Every individual CD8+ T cell subset underwent sorting in triplicate at approximately 280,000 cells apiece. The TCR was taken from a human donor in good health. Some clones in this sample may be carry-over from other donors' samples. Sequencing was done on a sample of naive CXCR3+ CD8+ T cells from blood. Subset specified: CD45RO-CCR7+CD27+CD95- naive CD8+ T cells expressing CXCR3 (TNR3+). The V and J genes are TRBV20-1 and TRBJ2-3; TCRdb proposes TRBD1, but this gene call is untestable without DNA. The chain's CDR3 is CSARDFAGAATDTQYF.